The following is a T cell receptor (beta chain) sequence with its context. The antigen is unknown. These data originate in a study of cytomegalovirus exposure and HLA in healthy donors. Study conclusions and caveats: About 150 TCR beta chains were listed as cytomegalovirus-associated. TCR beta V- and J-gene trimming was later associated with a missense DCLRE1C variant.

Germline CDR1 reads MRHNA; CDR2 reads SNTAGT. The CDR3 covers 13 residues. The V and J ends lost 5 bases and 4 bases, in that order; junction bases with no gene match: 4. Researchers ran the PCR with 60 Vbeta and 13 Jbeta primers. Data came from immunoSEQ multiplex PCR; TCRdb stores just in-frame clones and leaves some out. This sample has roughly 100,000 clones, with around 72% found just once. The receptor was derived from a male donor in good health and CMV-seronegative. The specimen sequenced was PBMCs. The V gene is TRBV6-4, the J gene TRBJ1-2, with 7 bases lining up with TRBD1. The CDR3 coding sequence is TGTGCCAGCAGTCGTGGGGACAGCTATGGCTACACCTTC. This codes for CASSRGDSYGYTF.